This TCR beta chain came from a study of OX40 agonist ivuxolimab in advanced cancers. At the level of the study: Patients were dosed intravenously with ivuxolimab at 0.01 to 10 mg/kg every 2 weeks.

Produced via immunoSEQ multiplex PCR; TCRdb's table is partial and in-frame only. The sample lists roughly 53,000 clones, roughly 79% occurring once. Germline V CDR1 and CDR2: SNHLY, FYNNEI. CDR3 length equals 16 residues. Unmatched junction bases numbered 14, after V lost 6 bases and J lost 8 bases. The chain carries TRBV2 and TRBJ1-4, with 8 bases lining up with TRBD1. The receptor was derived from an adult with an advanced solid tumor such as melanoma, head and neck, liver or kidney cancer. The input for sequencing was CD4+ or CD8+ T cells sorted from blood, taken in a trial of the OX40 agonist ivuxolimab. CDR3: CASRLNSGTGQEKLFF. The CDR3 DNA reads TGTGCCAGCAGACTCAATTCCGGGACAGGCCAAGAAAAACTGTTTTTT.